What follows are 21 T cell receptor beta chains derived from one specimen sequenced in a study of shared clonotypes between healthy human individuals. Profiling relied on immunoSEQ multiplex PCR, and the TCRdb table lists in-frame clones only, not all of them. The table shows approximately 350,000 clones, with approximately 79% occurring only once. Sequenced input: memory CD4+ T cells sorted from blood. Subset noted: CD45RA-negative fraction. The receptor source for this set is a man younger than 45 in good health.

This clone was counted at least ten times. The chain recombines TRBV5-5 with TRBJ1-2; 7 bases align to TRBD1. Losses at the gene ends were 4 bases for V and 4 bases for J; bases not matched to a gene: 13. Germline CDR1 and CDR2: SGHKS and YYEKEE (reference sequence). This CDR3 has 16 residues. CDR3 sequence reads: CASSKGAGDSSYGYTF. CDR3 DNA sequence: TGTGCCAGCAGCAAGGGGGCAGGGGACTCGTCCTATGGCTACACCTTC.

This clone appeared a single time. The V gene is TRBV5-5, the J gene TRBJ2-3; 7 positions match TRBD1. Germline loops: CDR1 SGHKS, CDR2 YYEKEE (reference sequence). V was clipped by 0 bases and J by 2 bases; unmatched bases: 6. The CDR3 has 16 residues. This chain's CDR3 is CASSLGLGQNTDTQYF. Written as DNA, the CDR3 is TGTGCCAGCAGCTTGGGCTTGGGACAGAACACAGATACGCAGTATTTT.

The chain links TRBV27 to TRBJ1-4; no clear D gene. This CDR3 is 14 amino acids long. Deletions cut 6 bases from V and 7 bases from J, with 15 bases between. In germline, CDR1 is MNHEY, CDR2 SMNVEV (reference sequence). This CDR3 is CASRSEGKREKLFF. As DNA, the CDR3 is TGTGCCAGCAGAAGTGAAGGGAAGCGTGAAAAACTGTTTTTT.

The rearrangement joins TRBV28 to TRBJ2-5, with D possibly matching TRBD2 (5 bases). Germline values: CDR1 MDHEN, CDR2 SYDVKM. The CDR3 totals 15 residues. V lost 1 base and J 3 bases, leaving 12 bases between the germline ends. CDR3: CASSLLRVYKETQYF. Here the CDR3 DNA reads TGTGCCAGCAGTTTATTGCGGGTTTATAAAGAGACCCAGTACTTC.

The genes are TRBV30 and TRBJ1-1; the D gene is possibly TRBD1 (5 bases). The germline CDR1 and CDR2 sequences are GTSNPN and SVGIG (reference sequence). Trimming removed 4 bases at V and 1 base at J, with 10 bases between. The CDR3 loop spans 13 amino acids. CDR3 sequence reads: CAWTGRGNTEAFF. The CDR3 DNA sequence: TGTGCCTGGACCGGGAGGGGGAACACTGAAGCTTTCTTT.

The V and J genes are TRBV18 and TRBJ1-6, with D possibly matching TRBD1 (6 bases). Germline V gene sequence: CDR1 KGHSH, CDR2 LQKENI. The CDR3 extends over 13 amino acids. V dropped 2 bases and J dropped 9 bases, with 8 bases sitting between them. The CDR3 DNA reads as TGTGCCAGCTCACCAGGGACACTTTCACCCCTCCACTTT. Its protein is CASSPGTLSPLHF.

This clone was seen only a few times. This sequence joins TRBV29-1 and TRBJ1-2, with D unresolved. The CDR3 sequence is 13 residues long. In germline, CDR1 is SQVTM, CDR2 ANQGSEA. The V end lost 6 bases, the J end lost 4 bases, and 15 bases lay between the germline ends. This chain's CDR3 is CSVTTAISYGYTF. The DNA for the CDR3 is TGCAGCGTAACAACAGCGATAAGCTATGGCTACACCTTC.

The V call is TRBV10-3, the J call TRBJ2-3; tentative D call: TRBD1 (6 bases). The germline V gene encodes CDR1 ENHRY and CDR2 SYGVKD. V dropped 8 bases and J dropped 3 bases, with 24 bases sitting between them. The CDR3 runs 17 residues. CDR3 sequence (DNA): TGTGCCATCGGGGCAGGGGAAATGGACCTAACAACAGATACGCAGTATTTT. It is translated as CAIGAGEMDLTTDTQYF.

The CDR3 nucleotides read TGCAGCGTTGAGACGGGCGGCAGACCCGACAATGAGCAGTTCTTC. Translated, it gives CSVETGGRPDNEQFF. This chain joins TRBV29-1 and TRBJ2-1; D is unresolved. V was clipped by 3 bases and J by 5 bases, with 17 bases between them. Germline CDR1 reads SQVTM; CDR2 reads ANQGSEA. The CDR3 loop spans 15 amino acids.

This clone was recorded once. The chain links TRBV27 to TRBJ2-5; D is unresolved. V gave up 6 bases and J gave up 5 bases, with 16 bases separating them. Germline CDR1 MNHEY, CDR2 SMNVEV (reference sequence). The CDR3 runs to 14 residues. The CDR3 loop reads CASSSPRFRETQYF. The CDR3 bases are TGTGCCAGCAGCTCCCCTAGGTTTAGGGAGACCCAGTACTTC.

The rearrangement links TRBV4-1 to TRBJ2-7; TRBD2 matches 10 bases. The CDR3 extends over 15 amino acids. The V gene end was trimmed by 4 bases and the J gene end by 4 bases; junction bases not matched to a gene: 7. CDR1 and CDR2 from the germline V gene are MGHRA and YSYEKL. In DNA form, the CDR3 reads TGCGCCAGCAGCCTCGGACTAGCGGCAACTTACGAGCAGTACTTC. Translating gives CASSLGLAATYEQYF.

As regards this clone: This is likely an artifact of a read error, given a far larger clone one base away. This chain connects TRBV7-9 to TRBJ2-1; D call uncertain. This CDR3 comprises 11 residues. Germline values: CDR1 SEHNR, CDR2 FQNEAQ (reference sequence). Trimming pared 3 bases from V and 4 bases from J, leaving 1 base between. CDR3 amino acids: CASSFYNEQFF. CDR3 nucleotides: TGTGCCAGCAGCTTTTACAATGAGCAGTTCTTC.

This clone was found a few times. The chain has TRBV29-1 and TRBJ1-1; D is ambiguous. The CDR3 has 12 residues. The V end lost 0 bases, the J end lost 5 bases, and 7 bases lay between the germline ends. Germline CDR1 and CDR2: SQVTM and ANQGSEA. Written as DNA, the CDR3 is TGCAGCGTTGAAGAGGGGAGGACTGAAGCTTTCTTT. As protein: CSVEEGRTEAFF. Variable domain in full (rest from reference TRBV29-1 and TRBJ1-1): SAVISQKPSRDICQRGTSLTIQCQVDSQVTMMFWYRQQPGQSLTLIATANQGSEATYESGFVIDKFPISRPNLTFSTLTVSNMSPEDSSIYLCSVEEGRTEAFFGQGTRLTVV.

The chain joins TRBV18 to TRBJ2-6, with D perhaps TRBD1 (6 bases). Germline values: CDR1 KGHSH, CDR2 LQKENI. V was trimmed by 0 bases and J by 7 bases, leaving 16 bases between them. The CDR3 totals 17 residues. For the CDR3, the DNA is TGTGCCAGCTCACCACCGTCTGGTAGACAGGCAGCCAACGTCCTGACTTTC. As protein: CASSPPSGRQAANVLTF.

This clone came up many times. V is TRBV2 and J is TRBJ1-4; possibly TRBD1 for D (6 bases). The CDR3 spans 12 residues. CDR1 and CDR2 from the germline V gene are SNHLY and FYNNEI. Trimming pared 7 bases from V and 7 bases from J, leaving 10 bases between. CDR3 region: CASKGQGEKLFF. CDR3 nucleotide sequence: TGTGCCAGCAAGGGACAAGGTGAAAAACTGTTTTTT.

The V gene is TRBV2, the J gene TRBJ1-1, with D unclear. CDR1 SNHLY and CDR2 FYNNEI come from the germline V gene. The germline V and J ends were trimmed by 4 bases and 3 bases, with 15 bases remaining between them. The CDR3 spans 15 residues. DNA of the CDR3: TGTGCCAGCAGTGCTCTGGCAGCATGGGACACTGAAGCTTTCTTT. Its protein product is CASSALAAWDTEAFF.

This clone came up once. This rearrangement joins TRBV20-1 to TRBJ2-7; D not certain. Germline CDR1 reads DFQATT; CDR2 reads SNEGSKA (reference sequence). Trimming removed 2 bases at V and 4 bases at J, with 6 bases between. The CDR3 consists of 11 residues. DNA for the CDR3: TGCAGTGCTAGACAGGAGTACGAGCAGTACTTC. Protein: CSARQEYEQYF.

The V call is TRBV4-1, the J call TRBJ2-7, with no clear D. V was pared by 2 bases and J by 3 bases, with 14 bases between. The V gene's germline CDR1 is MGHRA and CDR2 YSYEKL. The CDR3 consists of 15 residues. For the CDR3, the DNA is TGCGCCAGCAGCCAAACTCCTGGATGGCTCTACGAGCAGTACTTC. This translates into CASSQTPGWLYEQYF.

This clone appeared a single time. The rearrangement uses TRBV13 and TRBJ2-7, with unresolved D. The germline gives CDR1 PRHDT, CDR2 FYEKMQ (reference sequence). The ends were cut back, 4 bases at V and 1 base at J, with 8 bases in the middle. CDR3 size: 13 residues. CDR3: CASSYRKSYEQYF. DNA for the CDR3: TGTGCCAGCAGCTACCGTAAGTCCTACGAGCAGTACTTC.

For this clone: Since no conserved phenylalanine or tryptophan closes the CDR3, a read error is the likely cause. The limits of the CDR3 on the DNA are not certain, so only TCRdb's listed CDR3 is given. This rearrangement joins TRBV6-8 to TRBJ1-2. Looked up from germline, CDR1 is MNHGY and CDR2 is SAAAGT. The CDR3 length is 14 residues, termini included. CDR3 loop: CASSCRLRSRKTYG.

In this sample, this clone turned up once. V gene TRBV10-2 combines with J gene TRBJ2-2, with D perhaps matching TRBD2 (5 bases). V gave up 0 bases and J gave up 5 bases, with 13 bases separating them. The germline gives CDR1 WSHSY, CDR2 SAAADI. The CDR3 consists of 16 residues. Written as DNA, the CDR3 is TGCGCCAGCAGTGAGTCACGGGGAGTGGCTACCGGGGAGCTGTTTTTT. As protein: CASSESRGVATGELFF.